This T cell receptor beta chain was sequenced in a study of blood T cell repertoires in COVID-19. V was cut by 4 bases and J by 0 bases, with 19 bases left in between. Germline assignment: CDR1 KGHSH and CDR2 LQKENI. CDR3 length: 17 amino acids. Per the authors' pipeline: Reference gene primer amplification gave estimated nucleated cell counts. Assay: immunoSEQ multiplex PCR; the TCRdb copy retains only in-frame clones and omits some. That table is the source of V, J and clone size, and D and trimming were worked out from the DNA. This table has around 370,000 clones, around nine tenths appearing once.

The TCR was taken from a woman between 65 and 79 years old with COVID-19, enrolled during active disease. The chain has TRBV18 and TRBJ2-7; D may be TRBD1 (6 bases). Material: peripheral blood. CDR3: CASSLPRTEIFSYEQYF. The CDR3 DNA sequence: TGTGCCAGCTCACTCCCCAGGACAGAAATCTTCTCCTACGAGCAGTACTTC.